The rows below give T cell receptor beta chains drawn from one sample of a study of cytomegalovirus exposure and HLA in healthy donors. Some clones are missing from TCRdb's copy, which holds only in-frame ones; the method was immunoSEQ multiplex PCR. The table includes 200,000 to 250,000 clones, roughly 80% detected once. Sequencing used PBMCs. The receptor source for this set is a man in his thirties or forties in good health and CMV-seronegative. CDR3s include the opening cysteine and the closing phenylalanine or tryptophan. D genes are given only for firm matches. Rows give clone size only sometimes, using once, few, many, or a class for an expanded clone.

v_gene	d_gene	j_gene	abundance	CDR3nt	CDR3aa
TRBV23-1	TRBD1	TRBJ2-3	few	TGCGCCAGCAGTCACCCCCGGGGGACAGGGAGGGCAGATACGCAGTATTTT	CASSHPRGTGRADTQYF
TRBV4-1	NA	TRBJ2-3	NA	TGCGCCAGCAACCGACAGTCCCTTAGCACAGATACGCAGTATTTT	CASNRQSLSTDTQYF
TRBV4-1	NA	TRBJ2-3	NA	TGCGCCAGCAGCTCGGTTTCTCTTACCTACACAGATACGCAGTATTTT	CASSSVSLTYTDTQYF
TRBV5-6	NA	TRBJ1-1	NA	TGTGCCAGCAGCTTAGGGGACACTGAAGCTTTCTTT	CASSLGDTEAFF
TRBV18	NA	TRBJ1-3	NA	TGTGCCAGCTCACCACTTAGCAGGGCCTCTGGAAACACCATATATTTT	CASSPLSRASGNTIYF
TRBV6-6	TRBD1	TRBJ2-1	NA	TGTGCCAGCAGGAGGGGGCTAGAGATCAATGAGCAGTTCTTC	CASRRGLEINEQFF
TRBV14	NA	TRBJ2-1	few	TGTGCCAGCAGCACAAGTCCACGAAGTGAGCAGTTCTTC	CASSTSPRSEQFF
TRBV10-3	NA	TRBJ2-1	NA	TGTGCCATCAGTGAGTCGATGGTAATAGCGCGCAATGAGCAGTTCTTC	CAISESMVIARNEQFF
TRBV25-1	TRBD2	TRBJ2-1	NA	TGTGCCAGCAGTGCCCCGCAGACTAGCGGAAACAATGAGCAGTTCTTC	CASSAPQTSGNNEQFF
TRBV9	NA	TRBJ2-3	once	TGTGCCAGCAGCGCCCCGACTTCGGGGGGCTCAGATACGCAGTATTTT	CASSAPTSGGSDTQYF
TRBV10-3	NA	TRBJ1-1	NA	TGTGCCATCAGAGGAGGCAGTATGAGCGCTTTCTTT	CAIRGGSMSAFF
TRBV28	NA	TRBJ2-1	NA	TGTGCCAGCAGTTTAATAAATGAGCAGTTCTTC	CASSLINEQFF
TRBV4-1	NA	TRBJ2-1	NA	TGCGCCAGCAGCCAAGGGACTGCGCACAATGAGCAGTTCTTC	CASSQGTAHNEQFF
TRBV5-4	TRBD1	TRBJ2-5	NA	TGTGCCAGCAGCACGGGACAGGCCCAAGAGACCCAGTACTTC	CASSTGQAQETQYF
TRBV5-4	TRBD1	TRBJ2-3	NA	TGTGCCAGCAGCTCCCCCGGGACAGAGTTCACAGATACGCAGTATTTT	CASSSPGTEFTDTQYF
TRBV29-1	NA	TRBJ2-1	NA	TGCAGCGTAGCTACAGGGAGCTCCTACAATGAGCAGTTCTTC	CSVATGSSYNEQFF
TRBV28	NA	TRBJ2-7	NA	TGTGCCAGCAGTTTGTTCACCGGCGAGCAGTACTTC	CASSLFTGEQYF